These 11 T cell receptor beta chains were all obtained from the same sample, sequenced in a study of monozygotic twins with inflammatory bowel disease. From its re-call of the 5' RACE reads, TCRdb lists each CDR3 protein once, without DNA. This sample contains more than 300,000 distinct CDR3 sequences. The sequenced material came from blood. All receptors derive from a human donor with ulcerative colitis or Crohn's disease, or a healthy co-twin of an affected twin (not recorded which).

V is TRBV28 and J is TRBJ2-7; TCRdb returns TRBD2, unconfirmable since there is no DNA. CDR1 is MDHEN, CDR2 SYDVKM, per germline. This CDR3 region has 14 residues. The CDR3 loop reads CASNSDSISYEQYF.

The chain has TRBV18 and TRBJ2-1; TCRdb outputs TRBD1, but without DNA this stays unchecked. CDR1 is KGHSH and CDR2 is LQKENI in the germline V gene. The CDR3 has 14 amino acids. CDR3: CASSPGTPYNEQFF.

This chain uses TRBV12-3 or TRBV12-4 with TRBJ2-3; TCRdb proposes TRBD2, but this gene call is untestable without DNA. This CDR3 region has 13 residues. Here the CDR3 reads CASRLAGGSRQYF.

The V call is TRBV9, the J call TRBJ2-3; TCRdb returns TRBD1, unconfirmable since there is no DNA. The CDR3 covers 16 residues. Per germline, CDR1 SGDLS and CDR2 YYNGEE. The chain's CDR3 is CASSVGTGIVTDTQYF.

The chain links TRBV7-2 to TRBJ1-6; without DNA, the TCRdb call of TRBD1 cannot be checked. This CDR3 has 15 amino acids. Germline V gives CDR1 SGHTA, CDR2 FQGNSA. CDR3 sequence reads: CASSRDGQGGSPLHF.

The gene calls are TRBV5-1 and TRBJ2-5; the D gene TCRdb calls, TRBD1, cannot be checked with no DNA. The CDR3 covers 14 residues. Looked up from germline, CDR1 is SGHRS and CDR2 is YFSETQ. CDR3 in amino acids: CASSLEDRQETQYF.

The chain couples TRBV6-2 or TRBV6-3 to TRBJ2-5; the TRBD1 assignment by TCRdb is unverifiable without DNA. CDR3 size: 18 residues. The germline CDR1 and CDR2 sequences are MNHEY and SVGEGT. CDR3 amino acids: CASSFQLRVPDREETQYF.

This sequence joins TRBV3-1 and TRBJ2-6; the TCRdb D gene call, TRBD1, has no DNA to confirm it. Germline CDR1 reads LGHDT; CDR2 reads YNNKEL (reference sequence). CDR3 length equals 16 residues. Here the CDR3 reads CASSQWSGSGANVLTF.

CDR3 sequence: CAISAQLYGYTF. The rearrangement links TRBV10-3 to TRBJ1-2. The germline V gene encodes CDR1 ENHRY and CDR2 SYGVKD. The CDR3 sequence is 12 residues long.

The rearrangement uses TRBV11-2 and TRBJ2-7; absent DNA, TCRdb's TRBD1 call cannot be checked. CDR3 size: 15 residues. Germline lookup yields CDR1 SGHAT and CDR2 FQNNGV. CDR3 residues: CASSALQGPSYEQYF.

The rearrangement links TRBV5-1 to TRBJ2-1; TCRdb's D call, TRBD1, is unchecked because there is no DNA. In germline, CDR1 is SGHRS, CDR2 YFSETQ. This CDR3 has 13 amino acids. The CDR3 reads CASSLGGRREQFF.